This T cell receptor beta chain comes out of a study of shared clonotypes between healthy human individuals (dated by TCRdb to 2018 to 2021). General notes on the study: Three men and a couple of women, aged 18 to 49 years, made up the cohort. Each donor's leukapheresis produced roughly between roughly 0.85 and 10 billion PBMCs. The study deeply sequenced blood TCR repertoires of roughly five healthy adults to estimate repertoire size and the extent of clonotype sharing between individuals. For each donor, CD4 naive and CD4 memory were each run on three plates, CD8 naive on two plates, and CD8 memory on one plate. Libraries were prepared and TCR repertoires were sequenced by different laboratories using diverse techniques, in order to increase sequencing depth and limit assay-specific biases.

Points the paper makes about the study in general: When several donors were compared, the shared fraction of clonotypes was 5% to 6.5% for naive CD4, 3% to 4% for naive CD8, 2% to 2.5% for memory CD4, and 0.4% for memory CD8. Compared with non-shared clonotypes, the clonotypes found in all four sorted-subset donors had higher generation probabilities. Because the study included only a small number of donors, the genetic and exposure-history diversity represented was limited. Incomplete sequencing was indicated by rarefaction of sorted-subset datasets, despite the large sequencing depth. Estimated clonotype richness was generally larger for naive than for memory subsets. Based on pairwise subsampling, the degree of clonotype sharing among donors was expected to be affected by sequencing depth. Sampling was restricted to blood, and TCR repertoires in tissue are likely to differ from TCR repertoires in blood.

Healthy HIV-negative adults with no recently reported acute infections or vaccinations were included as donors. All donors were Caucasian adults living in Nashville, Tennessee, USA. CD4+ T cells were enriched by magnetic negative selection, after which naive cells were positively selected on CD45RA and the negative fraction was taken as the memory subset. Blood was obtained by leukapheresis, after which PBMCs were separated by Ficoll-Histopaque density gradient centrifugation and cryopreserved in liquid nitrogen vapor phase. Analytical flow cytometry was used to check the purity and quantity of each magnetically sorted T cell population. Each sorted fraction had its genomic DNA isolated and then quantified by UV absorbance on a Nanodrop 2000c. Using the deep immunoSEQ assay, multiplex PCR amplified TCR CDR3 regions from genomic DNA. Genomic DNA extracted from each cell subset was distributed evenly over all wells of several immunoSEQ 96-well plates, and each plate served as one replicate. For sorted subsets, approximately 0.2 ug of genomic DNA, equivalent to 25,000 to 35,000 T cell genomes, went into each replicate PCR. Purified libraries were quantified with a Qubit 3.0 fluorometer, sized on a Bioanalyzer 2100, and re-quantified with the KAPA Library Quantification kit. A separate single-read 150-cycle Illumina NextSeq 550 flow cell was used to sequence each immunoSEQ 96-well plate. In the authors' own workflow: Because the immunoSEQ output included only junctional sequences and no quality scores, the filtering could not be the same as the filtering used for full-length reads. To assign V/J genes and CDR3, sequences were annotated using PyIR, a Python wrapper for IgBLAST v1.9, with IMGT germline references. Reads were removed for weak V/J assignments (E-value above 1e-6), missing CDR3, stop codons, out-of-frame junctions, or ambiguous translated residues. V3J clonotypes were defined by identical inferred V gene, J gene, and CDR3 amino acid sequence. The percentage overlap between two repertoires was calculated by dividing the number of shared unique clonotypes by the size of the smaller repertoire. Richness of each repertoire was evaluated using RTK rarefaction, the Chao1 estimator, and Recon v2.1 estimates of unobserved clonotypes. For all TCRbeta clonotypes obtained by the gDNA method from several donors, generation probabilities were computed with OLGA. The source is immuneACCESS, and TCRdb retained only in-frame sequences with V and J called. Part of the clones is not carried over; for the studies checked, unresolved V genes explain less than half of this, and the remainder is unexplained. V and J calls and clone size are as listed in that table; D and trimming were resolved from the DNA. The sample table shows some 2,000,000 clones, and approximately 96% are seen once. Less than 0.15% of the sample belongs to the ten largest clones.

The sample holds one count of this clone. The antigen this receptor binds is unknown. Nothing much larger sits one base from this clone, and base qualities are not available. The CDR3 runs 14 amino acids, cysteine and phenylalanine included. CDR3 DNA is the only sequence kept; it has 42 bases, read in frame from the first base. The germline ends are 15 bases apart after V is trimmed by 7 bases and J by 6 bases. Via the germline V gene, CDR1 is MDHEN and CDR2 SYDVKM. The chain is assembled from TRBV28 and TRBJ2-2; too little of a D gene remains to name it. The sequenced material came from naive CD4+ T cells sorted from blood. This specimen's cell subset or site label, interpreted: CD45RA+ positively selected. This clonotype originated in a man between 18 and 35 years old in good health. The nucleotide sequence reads TGTGCCAGCACCTATCTGTCTTGGGCCGGGGAGCTGTTTTTT. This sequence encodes CASTYLSWAGELFF.